This T cell receptor (beta chain) is drawn from a study of cytotoxic CD8 clonotypes in ibrutinib-treated CLL. For the study at large: Following treatment for a median roughly 13 months, range 6 to 36, response samples were then taken.

Data came from immunoSEQ multiplex PCR; TCRdb stores just in-frame clones and leaves some out. Found here are about 84,000 clones, roughly 84% of them singletons; the top ten hold over 5%. This TCR came from a human donor with chronic lymphocytic leukemia. Sequences were derived from PBMCs, sampled before ibrutinib treatment.

The CDR3 here is CASSFYPGTGSYGYTF. The CDR3, as DNA: TGTGCCAGCAGCTTCTATCCCGGGACAGGCAGCTATGGCTACACCTTC. The V and J genes are TRBV2 and TRBJ1-2; 8 nucleotides line up with TRBD1. The CDR3 is 16 residues long. Germline CDR1 reads SNHLY; CDR2 reads FYNNEI. Losses at the gene ends were 6 bases for V and 4 bases for J; bases not matched to a gene: 13.